This T cell receptor beta chain was recorded in a study of blood T cell repertoires in COVID-19. Study-level information: Material from acute and convalescent COVID-19 was sourced from the United States, Italy and Spain. PBMCs, B-cell-depleted T cells, or T cells provided the cDNA or gDNA that made up the material.

With 7 bases removed from V and 2 bases from J, the gap between germline ends came to 9 bases. The CDR3 consists of 13 residues. The count of this clone is one. Original methodology: Quantification of nucleated cells was approximated via reference gene primer amplification. This table comes from immunoSEQ multiplex PCR, and its TCRdb copy is limited to in-frame clones, with some not included. The V and J calls and clone size are taken from that table; D and trimming were inferred from the DNA. Here the sample spans about 240,000 clones, about four fifths being singletons. Sequenced input: peripheral blood. V usage is TRBV12-3 or TRBV12-4 and J usage is TRBJ1-3; D not resolved. This TCR was sampled from a woman of 80 years or more with acute or convalescent COVID-19. CDR3 loop: CASNSPPGNTIYF. The CDR3 region has the DNA TGTGCCAGCAACAGCCCCCCTGGAAACACCATATATTTT.